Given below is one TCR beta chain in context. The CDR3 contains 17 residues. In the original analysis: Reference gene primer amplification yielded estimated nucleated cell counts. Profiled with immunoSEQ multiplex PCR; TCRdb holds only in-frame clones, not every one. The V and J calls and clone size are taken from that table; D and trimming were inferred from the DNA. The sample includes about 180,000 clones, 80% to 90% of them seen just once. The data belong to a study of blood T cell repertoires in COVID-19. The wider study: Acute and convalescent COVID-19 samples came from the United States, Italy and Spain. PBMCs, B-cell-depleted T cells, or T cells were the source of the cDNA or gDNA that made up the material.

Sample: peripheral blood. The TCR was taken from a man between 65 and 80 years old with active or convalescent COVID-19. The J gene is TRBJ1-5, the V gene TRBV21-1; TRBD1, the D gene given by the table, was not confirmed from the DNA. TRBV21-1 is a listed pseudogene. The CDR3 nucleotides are TGTGCCAGCATATTAGGTGGGACAGGGATTAGCAATCAGCCCCAGCATTTT. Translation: CASILGGTGISNQPQHF.